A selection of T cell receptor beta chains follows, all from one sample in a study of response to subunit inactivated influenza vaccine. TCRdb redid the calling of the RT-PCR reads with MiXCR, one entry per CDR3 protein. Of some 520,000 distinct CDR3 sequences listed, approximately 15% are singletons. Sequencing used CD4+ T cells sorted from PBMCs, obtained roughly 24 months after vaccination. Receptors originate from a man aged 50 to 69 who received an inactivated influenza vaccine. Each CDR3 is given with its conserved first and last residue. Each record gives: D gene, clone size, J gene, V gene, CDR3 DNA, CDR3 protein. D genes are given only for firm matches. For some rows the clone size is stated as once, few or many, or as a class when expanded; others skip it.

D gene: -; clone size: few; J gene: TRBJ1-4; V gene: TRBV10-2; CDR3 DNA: TGCGCCAGCAGTGAGGGGACACGACGGGCTAATGAAAAACTGTTTTTT; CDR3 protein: CASSEGTRRANEKLFF
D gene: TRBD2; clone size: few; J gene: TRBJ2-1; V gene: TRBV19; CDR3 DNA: TGTGCCAGTAGTAGTCTAGCGGCCCCCAATGAGCAGTTCTTC; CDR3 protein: CASSSLAAPNEQFF
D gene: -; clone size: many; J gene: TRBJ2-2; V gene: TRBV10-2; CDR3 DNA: TGCGCCAGCACCCCAGGGTTCAACACCGGGGAGCTGTTTTTT; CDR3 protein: CASTPGFNTGELFF
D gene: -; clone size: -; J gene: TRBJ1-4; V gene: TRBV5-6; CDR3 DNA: TGTGCCAGCAGCTTGGAGACAGGCCGGAATGAAAAACTGTTTTTT; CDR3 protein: CASSLETGRNEKLFF
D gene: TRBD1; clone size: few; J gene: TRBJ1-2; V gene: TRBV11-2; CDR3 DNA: TGTGCCAGCAGCTCCGGGACAGGGGGCGGCTATGGCTACACCTTC; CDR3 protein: CASSSGTGGGYGYTF
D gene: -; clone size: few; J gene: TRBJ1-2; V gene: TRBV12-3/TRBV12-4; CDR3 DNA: TGTGCCAGCAGCCCTGGACCGTTAGTCTATGGCTACACCTTC; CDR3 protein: CASSPGPLVYGYTF
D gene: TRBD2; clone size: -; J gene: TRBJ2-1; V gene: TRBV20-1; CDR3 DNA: TGCAGTGCTAGAGTGCCTAGCGGGAGCTTCTCCTACAATGAGCAGTTCTTC; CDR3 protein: CSARVPSGSFSYNEQFF
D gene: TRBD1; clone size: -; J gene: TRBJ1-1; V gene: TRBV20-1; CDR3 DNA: TGCAGTGCTAGACCGACAGGGCTTAGCACTGAAGCTTTCTTT; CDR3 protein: CSARPTGLSTEAFF
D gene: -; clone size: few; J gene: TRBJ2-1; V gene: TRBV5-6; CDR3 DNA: TGTGCCAGCAGCTTGTATTGGCCTGCGAATGAGCAGTTCTTC; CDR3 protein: CASSLYWPANEQFF
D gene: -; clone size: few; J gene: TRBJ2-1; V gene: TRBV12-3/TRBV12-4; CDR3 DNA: TGTGCCAGCAGTTCTTGGGGGGACTACAATGAGCAGTTCTTC; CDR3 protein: CASSSWGDYNEQFF
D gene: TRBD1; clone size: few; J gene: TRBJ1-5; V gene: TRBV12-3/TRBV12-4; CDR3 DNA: TGTGCCAGCAGTTTAGCGGGACAGGGGGTACAGCCCCAGCATTTT; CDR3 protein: CASSLAGQGVQPQHF
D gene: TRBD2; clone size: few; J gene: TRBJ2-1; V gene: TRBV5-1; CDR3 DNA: TGCGCCAGCAGACGCCTAGCGGGAGCCGACAATGAGCAGTTCTTC; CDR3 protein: CASRRLAGADNEQFF
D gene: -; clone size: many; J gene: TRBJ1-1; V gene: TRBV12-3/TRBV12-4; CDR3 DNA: TGTGCCAGCAGTTTGCAGGACGTGAACACTGAAGCTTTCTTT; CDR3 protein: CASSLQDVNTEAFF
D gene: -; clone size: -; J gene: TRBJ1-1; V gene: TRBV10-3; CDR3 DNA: TGTGCCATCAGTGTGCAGGGAAACACTGAAGCTTTCTTT; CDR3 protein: CAISVQGNTEAFF
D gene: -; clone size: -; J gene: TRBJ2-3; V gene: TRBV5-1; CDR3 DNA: TGCGCCAGCAGCTTGCTGAATGGTGGAGTGGATACGCAGTATTTT; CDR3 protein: CASSLLNGGVDTQYF
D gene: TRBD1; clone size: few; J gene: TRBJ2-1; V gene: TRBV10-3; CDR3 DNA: TGTGCCACCAGGACAGGAAGAAGCAATGAGCAGTTCTTC; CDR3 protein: CATRTGRSNEQFF
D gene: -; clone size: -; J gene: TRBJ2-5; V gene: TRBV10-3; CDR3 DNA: TGTGCCAACGGGCAAGGGGCTGGAGAGACCCAGTACTTC; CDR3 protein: CANGQGAGETQYF
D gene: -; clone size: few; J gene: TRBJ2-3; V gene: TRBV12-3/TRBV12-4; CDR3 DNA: TGTGCCAGCAGCCTAGATTGGCTAGTTACGCAGTATTTT; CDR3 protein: CASSLDWLVTQYF
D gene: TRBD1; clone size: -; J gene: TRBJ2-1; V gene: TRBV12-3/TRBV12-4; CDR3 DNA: TGTGCCAGCAGTAACATACATACAGGGGGCACTGAGCAGTTCTTC; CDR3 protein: CASSNIHTGGTEQFF
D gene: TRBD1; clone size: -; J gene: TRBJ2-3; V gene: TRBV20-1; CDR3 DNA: TGCAGTGCTAGACCTCTGACAGGGGATGGAGATACGCAGTATTTT; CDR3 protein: CSARPLTGDGDTQYF
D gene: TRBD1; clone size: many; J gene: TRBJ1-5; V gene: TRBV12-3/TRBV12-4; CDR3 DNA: TGTGCCAGCAGCCTTGGACAGGGCAATCAGCCCCAGCATTTT; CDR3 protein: CASSLGQGNQPQHF
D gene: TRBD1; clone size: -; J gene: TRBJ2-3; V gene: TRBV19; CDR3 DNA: TGTGCCAGTAGTATCCAGGGGGCAGCGGATACGCAGTATTTT; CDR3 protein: CASSIQGAADTQYF
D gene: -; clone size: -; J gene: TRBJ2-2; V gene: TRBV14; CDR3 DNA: TGTGCCAGCAGCCAAGACAGGTTTCGGGCCGGGGAGCTGTTTTTT; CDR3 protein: CASSQDRFRAGELFF
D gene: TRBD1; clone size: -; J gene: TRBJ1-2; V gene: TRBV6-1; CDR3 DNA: TGTGCCAGCGTCGACAGGGGGCGCGGCTATGGCTACACCTTC; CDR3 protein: CASVDRGRGYGYTF